This TCR beta chain was sequenced in a study of cytomegalovirus exposure and HLA in healthy donors. General study points: Clonal expansion, a later analysis showed, was greater in HLA-associated TCR beta chains than in equally common others. Later analysis reportedly placed an Asian-associated ancestry cluster below the approximately 700-donor mean in N-insertions. TCR beta sequences reportedly predicted most subjects' HLA-A and HLA-B alleles accurately. It was confirmed in vitro that a few of the CMV-associated chains were specific for CMV antigens.

For this clone: Its target is not known.

This CDR3 has 14 residues. CDR1 is SNHLY and CDR2 is FYNNEI in the germline V gene. Deletions cut 2 bases from V and 4 bases from J, with 11 bases between. The PCR employed 60 Vbeta primers together with 13 Jbeta primers. This table comes from immunoSEQ multiplex PCR, and its TCRdb copy is limited to in-frame clones, with some not included. The sample has about 140,000 clones, roughly 77% seen once. This clonotype was obtained from a woman in her twenties or thirties in good health and CMV-seronegative. The sequenced sample consisted of PBMCs. V is TRBV2 and J is TRBJ2-5, with TRBD2 as a possible D gene (5 bases). The CDR3 DNA reads TGTGCCAGCAGTGAAAGTAGGGAGCGAGAGACCCAGTACTTC. It translates to CASSESRERETQYF.